This TCR beta chain was sequenced during a study of T-cell reconstitution after alpha-beta-depleted transplantation in children. Study results and caveats: The study traced high day-60 TCRbeta diversity in some patients to surviving recipient T cells and thymic progenitors.

The length of the CDR3 is 13 residues. The germline V gene encodes CDR1 DFQATT and CDR2 SNEGSKA (reference sequence). TCRbeta library construction was performed incorporating unique molecular identifiers. TCRdb re-derived calls from the PCR reads in MiXCR, one entry per CDR3 protein. The sample carries around 580,000 distinct CDR3 sequences, around 27% recorded once. Only a few counts were recorded for this clonotype. The antigen is not known. The sample in question was PBMCs, obtained before TCRalphabeta/CD19-depleted stem cell transplant. The origin of this receptor is a boy less than two years old with Wiskott-Aldrich syndrome, due to receive a stem cell transplant. The rearrangement joins TRBV20-1 to TRBJ2-3; D possibly corresponds to TRBD2 (7 bases). CDR3: CGGGGMGTDTQYF. CDR3 nucleotides: TGCGGAGGGGGAGGGATGGGCACAGATACGCAGTATTTT.